These 14 T cell receptor beta chains came from one sample sequenced in a study of blood T cell repertoires in COVID-19. Measured with immunoSEQ multiplex PCR; TCRdb has only the in-frame clones, and not every one. The top ten clones hold over 0.95% of a sample with approximately 400,000 clones, more than 65% of them seen once. What was sequenced was peripheral blood. Receptors were obtained from a human donor with acute or convalescent COVID-19. The donor label of this sample is uncertain.

The chain has TRBV5-8 and TRBJ1-2; D call uncertain. CDR3 length: 14 amino acids. With 0 bases removed from V and 6 bases from J, the gap between germline ends came to 12 bases. The germline V gene has CDR1 SGHTS and CDR2 YDEGEE. The CDR3 spells CASSLGQVRDGYTF. The CDR3 DNA follows: TGTGCCAGCAGCTTGGGCCAGGTTCGAGATGGCTACACCTTC.

This clone was recorded once. V is TRBV5-1 and J is TRBJ1-2; 8 positions agree with TRBD1. The germline gives CDR1 SGHRS, CDR2 YFSETQ. J gave up 4 bases and V 0 bases, and 5 bases lay outside the gene matches. CDR3 length: 15 amino acids. The CDR3, as DNA: TGCGCCAGCAGCTTGGGTTACGGACAGGGCTATGGCTACACCTTC. This translates into CASSLGYGQGYGYTF.

This clone appeared a single time. The rearrangement links TRBV19 to TRBJ1-5; maybe TRBD1 (5 bases). CDR1 and CDR2 (germline): LNHDA, SQIVND (reference sequence). The CDR3 spans 15 residues. Trimming took off 7 bases at V and 2 bases at J, with 15 bases between the two ends. CDR3 residues: CASKARRGGNQPQHF. The CDR3 DNA is TGTGCCAGTAAAGCGCGGAGGGGTGGCAATCAGCCCCAGCATTTT. The whole variable domain, remainder taken from reference TRBV19 and TRBJ1-5, is DGGITQSPKYLFRKEGQNVTLSCEQNLNHDAMYWYRQDPGQGLRLIYYSQIVNDFQKGDIAEGYSVSREKKESFPLTVTSAQKNPTAFYLCASKARRGGNQPQHFGDGTRLSIL.

In this sample, this clone turned up once. The chain joins TRBV11-2 to TRBJ1-6; D might be TRBD1 (5 bases). Trimming pared 0 bases from V and 9 bases from J, leaving 12 bases between. Germline values: CDR1 SGHAT, CDR2 FQNNGV. The CDR3 length is 15 residues. CDR3 protein: CASSLDTGWTSPLHF. CDR3 DNA sequence: TGTGCCAGCAGCTTAGATACAGGATGGACTTCACCCCTCCACTTT. The variable domain in full, completed from reference TRBV11-2 and TRBJ1-6, reads EAGVAQSPRYKIIEKRQSVAFWCNPISGHATLYWYQQILGQGPKLLIQFQNNGVVDDSQLPKDRFSAERLKGVDSTLKIQPAKLEDSAVYLCASSLDTGWTSPLHFGNGTRLTVT.

The chain has TRBV6-5 and TRBJ1-4; D call uncertain. The germline V gene has CDR1 MNHEY and CDR2 SVGAGI. The germline V and J ends were trimmed by 4 bases and 7 bases, with 19 bases remaining between them. The CDR3 totals 16 residues. The CDR3 loop reads CASSFDTGKAFEKLFF. The CDR3 region has the DNA TGTGCCAGCAGTTTCGATACCGGGAAGGCCTTTGAAAAACTGTTTTTT.

The CDR3 nucleotides are TGTGCCAGCAGCGTCTACTTTGAGCAGTTCTTC. It specifies CASSVYFEQFF. The chain joins TRBV11-2 to TRBJ2-1; D remains unclear. V lost 5 bases and J lost 9, with 8 bases in between. In germline, CDR1 is SGHAT, CDR2 FQNNGV. This CDR3 region has 11 residues.

The chain combines TRBV7-7 with TRBJ1-3, with 8 bases matching TRBD1. Losses at the gene ends were 5 bases for V and 4 bases for J; bases not matched to a gene: 4. Germline V gene sequence: CDR1 SSHAT, CDR2 FNYEAQ (reference sequence). This CDR3 has 14 amino acids. CDR3 region: CASSRTGRGNTIYF. CDR3 DNA: TGTGCCAGCAGCAGGACAGGGAGGGGAAACACCATATATTTT.

J is TRBJ1-4 and V is TRBV7-9; possibly TRBD1 for D (6 bases). CDR1 is SEHNR and CDR2 is FQNEAQ in the germline V gene (reference sequence). CDR3 length equals 15 residues. The V end was cut by 8 bases, the J end by 7 bases, with 20 bases between. The CDR3 here is CASGRAGAAVEKLFF. Written as DNA, the CDR3 is TGTGCCAGCGGAAGAGCGGGGGCCGCCGTTGAAAAACTGTTTTTT. Combining the CDR3 with reference TRBV7-9 and TRBJ1-4 gives the whole variable domain DTGVSQNPRHKITKRGQNVTFRCDPISEHNRLYWYRQTLGQGPEFLTYFQNEAQLEKSRLLSDRFSAERPKGSFSTLEIQRTEQGDSAMYLCASGRAGAAVEKLFFGSGTQLSVL.

V is TRBV5-1 and J is TRBJ1-1; TRBD1 aligns across 7 bases. Germline lookup yields CDR1 SGHRS and CDR2 YFSETQ. V gave up 3 bases and J gave up 7 bases; unmatched junction bases: 6. This CDR3 has 13 amino acids. CDR3 in DNA: TGCGCCAGCAGCTCAGACCGACAGGGTGAAGCTTTCTTT. Protein sequence: CASSSDRQGEAFF.

The gene calls are TRBV30 and TRBJ1-1, with 7 bases aligning to TRBD1. Trimming cost V 0 bases and J 5 bases; bases outside gene matches: 3. Germline CDR1 GTSNPN, CDR2 SVGIG (reference sequence). There are 13 residues in the CDR3. CDR3: CAWSVTGQTEAFF. CDR3 in DNA: TGTGCCTGGAGTGTAACGGGACAGACTGAAGCTTTCTTT. Using reference TRBV30 and TRBJ1-1 for the parts outside the CDR3, the full variable domain is SQTIHQWPATLVQPVGSPLSLECTVEGTSNPNLYWYRQAAGRGLQLLFYSVGIGQISSEVPQNLSASRPQDRQFILSSKKLLLSDSGFYLCAWSVTGQTEAFFGQGTRLTVV.

The rearrangement uses TRBV5-6 and TRBJ2-4; 7 bases match TRBD1. Germline values: CDR1 SGHDT, CDR2 YYEEEE. CDR3 size: 14 residues. V lost 2 bases to trimming and J lost 14 bases; unmatched junction nucleotides: 13. CDR3 DNA sequence: TGTGCCAGCAGCTTCAATAGGGGGCGCGGCGCGGAGTACTTC. Residues: CASSFNRGRGAEYF.

The V call is TRBV6-1, the J call TRBJ1-6; D is unresolved. In germline, CDR1 is MNHNS, CDR2 SASEGT. V shed 2 bases and J shed 11 bases, with 22 bases lying between them. The CDR3 extends over 17 amino acids. The CDR3 sequence: CASSEIVGTESPTPLHF. The CDR3 DNA sequence: TGTGCCAGCAGTGAAATTGTAGGAACGGAGAGCCCGACACCCCTCCACTTT.

The rearrangement joins TRBV4-1 to TRBJ1-3; unclear D gene. Germline-derived CDR1 and CDR2 are MGHRA and YSYEKL. The CDR3 length is 16 residues. V lost 1 base to trimming and J lost 0 bases, with 10 bases between them. CDR3 protein: CASSQVPVPSGNTIYF. The DNA for the CDR3 is TGCGCCAGCAGCCAAGTACCAGTTCCCTCTGGAAACACCATATATTTT.

J is TRBJ1-2 and V is TRBV29-1; D is unresolved. Between the trimmed V and J ends, which lost 6 bases and 2 bases, there was a span of 16 bases. Per the germline V gene, CDR1 is SQVTM and CDR2 is ANQGSEA. CDR3 length: 14 residues. The CDR3, as DNA: TGCAGCGTGGTAGATCGATTTCCCAACTATGGCTACACCTTC. Protein: CSVVDRFPNYGYTF.